Following are 27 T cell receptor beta chains from one sample sequenced in a study of OX40 agonist ivuxolimab in advanced cancers. Library preparation employed the immunoSEQ multiplex PCR assay. Entries here come from immuneACCESS through TCRdb and include only in-frame sequences with V and J called. Some clones fail to appear in such tables; in the studies checked, an unresolved V gene covers under half of the shortfall, and the cause of the remainder is unknown. In all, the sample holds 25,000 to 35,000 clones, and about four fifths of those were seen once. The ten top clones hold approximately 20% of the sample. The sample here was CD4+ or CD8+ T cells sorted from blood, taken in a trial of the OX40 agonist ivuxolimab. The receptors were sampled from an adult with an advanced solid tumor such as melanoma, head and neck, liver or kidney cancer.

The V call is TRBV5-6, the J call TRBJ2-7; D remains unclear. The CDR3 has 11 amino acids. Germline-derived CDR1 and CDR2 are SGHDT and YYEEEE. The V and J ends lost 7 bases and 7 bases respectively, with 12 bases between them. The CDR3 bases are TGTGCCAGCGGCCTGTCGAGTGAGCAGTACTTC. Translating gives CASGLSSEQYF.

The chain has TRBV9 and TRBJ2-7; 9 bases fit TRBD1. The CDR3 is made up of 19 amino acids. Germline V gene sequence: CDR1 SGDLS, CDR2 YYNGEE. After removal of 0 bases from V and 9 bases from J, the junction contained 22 bases not matched to a gene. The CDR3 nucleotides are TGTGCCAGCAGCGTAGCCCAGGGTGGAGTCGGGACAGGGACTACGAGGCAGTACTTC. This sequence encodes CASSVAQGGVGTGTTRQYF.

The chain combines TRBV6-1 with TRBJ2-5; 10 bases are a match to TRBD1. Germline V gives CDR1 MNHNS, CDR2 SASEGT. Losses at the gene ends were 1 base for V and 5 bases for J; bases not matched to a gene: 1. The CDR3 length is 14 residues. CDR3 residues: CASSEGQGAETQYF. CDR3 nucleotides: TGTGCCAGCAGTGAAGGACAGGGGGCGGAGACCCAGTACTTC.

The chain links TRBV7-9 to TRBJ1-1, with a possible D match to TRBD1 (6 bases). The germline V gene encodes CDR1 SEHNR and CDR2 FQNEAQ (reference sequence). The CDR3 is 14 amino acids. The V and J ends lost 5 bases and 6 bases respectively, with 16 bases between them. The CDR3 region has the DNA TGTGCCAGCAGCGCTATACAGGGTTTCGCTGAAGCTTTCTTT. This translates into CASSAIQGFAEAFF. The full variable domain, completed using reference TRBV7-9 and TRBJ1-1, is DTGVSQNPRHKITKRGQNVTFRCDPISEHNRLYWYRQTLGQGPEFLTYFQNEAQLEKSRLLSDRFSAERPKGSFSTLEIQRTEQGDSAMYLCASSAIQGFAEAFFGQGTRLTVV.

The chain carries TRBV4-3 and TRBJ1-1; D is unclear. In germline, CDR1 is LGHNA, CDR2 YSLEER. The CDR3 sequence is 17 residues long. V was trimmed by 0 bases and J by 0 bases, leaving 14 bases between them. This chain's CDR3 is CASSQEIGVPLNTEAFF. DNA of the CDR3: TGCGCCAGCAGCCAAGAAATCGGGGTGCCTCTGAACACTGAAGCTTTCTTT.

The V gene is TRBV7-9, the J gene TRBJ2-7; possible D gene TRBD1, 5 bases. CDR1 is SEHNR, CDR2 FQNEAQ, per germline (reference sequence). Trimming took 1 base from V and 7 from J, leaving 8 bases between them. CDR3 length: 12 residues. As DNA, the CDR3 is TGTGCCAGCAGCTTAGTAGGGGTGGAGCAGTACTTC. Its protein product is CASSLVGVEQYF.

The chain combines TRBV7-8 with TRBJ2-7; TRBD1 agrees at 7 bases. Unmatched junction bases numbered 3, after V lost 4 bases and J lost 3 bases. This CDR3 is 13 amino acids long. Germline lookup yields CDR1 SGHVS and CDR2 FQNEAQ. This chain's CDR3 is CASSYRGYYEQYF. The CDR3 DNA reads TGTGCCAGCAGCTACAGGGGATACTACGAGCAGTACTTC.

The rearrangement uses TRBV19 and TRBJ2-3, with 9 bases identical to TRBD1. CDR1 is LNHDA, CDR2 SQIVND, per germline (reference sequence). J gave up 4 bases and V 4 bases, and 9 bases lay outside the gene matches. The CDR3 runs 16 residues. The CDR3 sequence is CASSKPPGQGSDTQYF. In nucleotides, the CDR3 is TGTGCCAGTAGTAAGCCCCCGGGACAGGGATCAGATACGCAGTATTTT.

CDR3 nucleotide sequence: TGCAGCGGGGGACGAGAGCAGTTCTTC. Translating gives CSGGREQFF. The V and J genes are TRBV29-1 and TRBJ2-1; D possibly matches TRBD1 or TRBD2 (5 bases each). CDR3 length equals 9 residues. The V gene lost 7 bases and the J gene lost 10 bases, with 8 bases spanning the gap. In germline, CDR1 is SQVTM, CDR2 ANQGSEA.

This clone was seen once. The V gene is TRBV7-6, the J gene TRBJ2-7, with no clear D. The CDR3 contains 14 residues. Between the trimmed V and J ends, which lost 1 base and 4 bases, there was a span of 11 bases. Germline assignment: CDR1 SGHVS and CDR2 FNYEAQ. CDR3 nucleotide sequence: TGTGCCAGCAGCTTAGGAGACCTGGGGTACGAGCAGTACTTC. Amino acid sequence: CASSLGDLGYEQYF.

V and J are TRBV10-3 and TRBJ2-7, with 8 bases lining up with TRBD1. Germline-derived CDR1 and CDR2 are ENHRY and SYGVKD. The trim removed 2 bases at V and 1 base at J, leaving 4 bases unmatched. The CDR3 is 15 residues long. The CDR3 region is CAISEGQGISYEQYF. Written as DNA, the CDR3 is TGTGCCATCAGTGAGGGACAGGGAATTTCCTACGAGCAGTACTTC.

V usage is TRBV27 and J usage is TRBJ2-1, with 8 bases that match TRBD2. The CDR3 extends over 15 amino acids. Germline V CDR1 and CDR2: MNHEY, SMNVEV (reference sequence). The V gene end was trimmed by 7 bases and the J gene end by 5 bases; junction bases not matched to a gene: 10. CDR3 in DNA: TGTGCCAGCATAGGAGCGGGAGAGGGGGACAATGAGCAGTTCTTC. Translating it yields CASIGAGEGDNEQFF.

The chain has TRBV9 and TRBJ1-5; D gene unclear. V was trimmed by 0 bases and J by 0 bases, leaving 7 bases between them. The germline V gene has CDR1 SGDLS and CDR2 YYNGEE. The CDR3 is made up of 15 amino acids. The DNA of the CDR3 is TGTGCCAGCAGCGTAGATGGGGTTAGCAATCAGCCCCAGCATTTT. Its translation is CASSVDGVSNQPQHF.

This chain connects TRBV27 to TRBJ1-5, with a weak D call TRBD1 (6 bases). V was pared by 2 bases and J by 4 bases, with 12 bases between. Germline-derived CDR1 and CDR2 are MNHEY and SMNVEV (reference sequence). The CDR3 totals 15 residues. CDR3 sequence: CASSLLTGPNQPQHF. As DNA, the CDR3 is TGTGCCAGCAGTTTACTAACAGGGCCAAATCAGCCCCAGCATTTT.

The CDR3 spells CASSRRRGPTTNEKLFF. The CDR3 nucleotides are TGTGCCAGCAGTCGCCGCCGGGGACCGACAACTAATGAAAAACTGTTTTTT. J is TRBJ1-4 and V is TRBV27; perhaps TRBD1 as D (5 bases). The V end lost 5 bases, the J end lost 0 bases, and 16 bases lay between the germline ends. This CDR3 comprises 17 residues. Germline V CDR1 and CDR2: MNHEY, SMNVEV (reference sequence).

CDR3 sequence reads: CASSLSDYEQYF. DNA for the CDR3: TGTGCCAGCAGCTTGTCGGACTACGAGCAGTACTTC. V gene TRBV5-6 combines with J gene TRBJ2-7, with D unclear. The CDR3 runs to 12 residues. The V gene's germline CDR1 is SGHDT and CDR2 YYEEEE. Trimming stripped 1 base from V and 3 bases from J, with 5 bases between.

This sequence joins TRBV5-1 and TRBJ1-2; possible D gene TRBD1, 6 bases. The V gene's germline CDR1 is SGHRS and CDR2 YFSETQ. The CDR3 is 15 amino acids. Trimming left V 1 base short and J 8 bases short, with 18 bases between. The CDR3 DNA reads as TGCGCCAGCAGCTTGCGTACCCGGACAGTGGACGGCTACACCTTC. Protein product: CASSLRTRTVDGYTF.

The CDR3 protein is CASREGTLPNQPQHF. The DNA of the CDR3 is TGTGCCAGCAGGGAGGGGACCCTACCCAATCAGCCCCAGCATTTT. The V call is TRBV2, the J call TRBJ1-5, with D possibly TRBD1 on 5 matching bases. Germline values: CDR1 SNHLY, CDR2 FYNNEI. CDR3 length: 15 residues. Between the trimmed V and J ends, which lost 6 bases and 3 bases, there was a span of 15 bases.

The chain joins TRBV7-9 to TRBJ1-2; D might be TRBD1 (5 bases). V lost 9 bases and J 3 bases, leaving 29 bases between the germline ends. Germline V gives CDR1 SEHNR, CDR2 FQNEAQ (reference sequence). This CDR3 is 18 amino acids long. The CDR3 sequence: CASNTLTSGTPADYGYTF. The CDR3 bases are TGTGCCAGTAACACCTTGACCTCCGGGACCCCGGCGGACTATGGCTACACCTTC.

A few counts support this clone. The gene calls are TRBV5-1 and TRBJ2-3; D is ambiguous. V was shortened by 0 bases and J by 4 bases, with 12 bases between the two germline ends. The CDR3 has 15 residues. Germline V CDR1 and CDR2: SGHRS, YFSETQ. CDR3 loop: CASSLVGETADTQYF. CDR3 DNA: TGCGCCAGCAGCTTGGTTGGGGAAACGGCAGATACGCAGTATTTT.

The chain employs TRBV4-1 and TRBJ2-5, with D unresolved. CDR1 and CDR2 (germline): MGHRA, YSYEKL. This CDR3 has 13 amino acids. V lost 6 bases and J lost 7, with 15 bases in between. The CDR3 spells CASSPHLQTTQYF. Written as DNA, the CDR3 is TGCGCCAGCAGTCCTCATCTCCAAACGACCCAGTACTTC.

This chain joins TRBV29-1 and TRBJ2-2; maybe TRBD1 (6 bases). In germline, CDR1 is SQVTM, CDR2 ANQGSEA. V was pared by 8 bases and J by 3 bases, with 10 bases between. There are 12 residues in the CDR3. In DNA, the CDR3 is TGCAGCTCAAACAGGGACACCGGGGAGCTGTTTTTT. The encoded protein is CSSNRDTGELFF.

The chain carries TRBV30 and TRBJ2-1; D may correspond to TRBD1 or TRBD2 (6 bases each). The CDR3 runs 15 residues. V lost 4 bases, J lost 2 bases, and 15 bases lay in between. Germline loops: CDR1 GTSNPN, CDR2 SVGIG (reference sequence). CDR3 loop: CAWTSVGGAYNEQFF. The CDR3 coding sequence is TGTGCCTGGACTTCGGTGGGGGGCGCCTACAATGAGCAGTTCTTC.

The chain recombines TRBV4-1 with TRBJ2-7, with 9 nucleotides matching TRBD1. Per the germline V gene, CDR1 is MGHRA and CDR2 is YSYEKL. The CDR3 length is 16 residues. V was pared by 4 bases and J by 4 bases, with 11 bases of the junction left unmatched. In nucleotides, the CDR3 is TGCGCCAGCAGCCCGTACCCGGGACAGGGAGGTTACGAGCAGTACTTC. Its translation: CASSPYPGQGGYEQYF.

The rearrangement links TRBV7-2 to TRBJ2-1, with a possible D match to TRBD1 (6 bases). The CDR3 is 14 amino acids. The germline V gene encodes CDR1 SGHTA and CDR2 FQGNSA. V was trimmed by 5 bases and J by 7 bases, leaving 15 bases between them. CDR3 bases: TGTGCCAGCAGCCCGTGGGGGCCGCTTAATGAGCAGTTCTTC. The encoded protein is CASSPWGPLNEQFF.

This chain connects TRBV5-6 to TRBJ2-3; D possibly corresponds to TRBD2 (6 bases). Trimming stripped 3 bases from V and 6 bases from J, with 14 bases between. CDR1 is SGHDT, CDR2 YYEEEE, per germline. This CDR3 spans 14 amino acids. Here the CDR3 reads CASSWGDSFDTQYF. In nucleotides, the CDR3 is TGTGCCAGCAGCTGGGGGGATAGTTTCGATACGCAGTATTTT.

The rearrangement links TRBV9 to TRBJ2-3, with 7 bases matching TRBD2. The CDR3 is 15 amino acids. V lost 1 base to trimming and J lost 1 base; unmatched junction nucleotides: 3. The germline gives CDR1 SGDLS, CDR2 YYNGEE. The DNA for the CDR3 is TGTGCCAGCAGCGTATATGGGGGGGGCACAGATACGCAGTATTTT. Its translation: CASSVYGGGTDTQYF.